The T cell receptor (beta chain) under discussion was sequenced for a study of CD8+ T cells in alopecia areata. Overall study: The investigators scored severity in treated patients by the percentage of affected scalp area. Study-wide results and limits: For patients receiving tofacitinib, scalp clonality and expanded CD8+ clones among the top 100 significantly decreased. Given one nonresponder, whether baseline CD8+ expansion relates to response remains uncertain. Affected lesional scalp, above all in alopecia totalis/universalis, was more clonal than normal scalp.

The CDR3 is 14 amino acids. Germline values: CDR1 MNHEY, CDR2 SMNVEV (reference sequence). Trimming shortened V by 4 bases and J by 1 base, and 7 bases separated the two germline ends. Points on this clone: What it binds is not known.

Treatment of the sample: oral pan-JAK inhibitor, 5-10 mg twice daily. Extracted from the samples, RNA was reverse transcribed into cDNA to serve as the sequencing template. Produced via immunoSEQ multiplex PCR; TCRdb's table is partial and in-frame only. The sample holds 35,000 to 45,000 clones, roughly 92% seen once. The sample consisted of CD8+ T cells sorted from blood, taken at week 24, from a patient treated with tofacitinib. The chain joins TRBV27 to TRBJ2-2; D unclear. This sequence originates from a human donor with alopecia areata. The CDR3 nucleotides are TGTGCCAGCAGTTCAAAGCAGAACACCGGGGAGCTGTTTTTT. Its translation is CASSSKQNTGELFF.